Below, 29 T cell receptor beta chains from the same sample are listed, as sequenced in a study of T cell responses to AZD1222 COVID-19 vaccine (dated by TCRdb to the early 2020s). The time point label here, explained by the study, means: baseline before first vaccination. Receptor amplification or capture employed the immunoSEQ multiplex PCR assay. Sourced from immuneACCESS, this table was stored by TCRdb with only in-frame sequences that have V and J called. A share of the clones is absent; for the studies checked, an unresolved V gene accounts for under half, and the remainder has no known explanation. The sample table contains under 200,000 clones; only one count was recorded for around 93% of them. Under 2.5% of the sample is taken by the ten largest. This specimen consisted of peripheral blood, obtained on day 0 of AZD1222 vaccination. All receptors come from an adult in good health.

The chain joins TRBV28 to TRBJ2-2; either TRBD1 or TRBD2 may fit D (5 bases each). From germline, CDR1 is MDHEN and CDR2 SYDVKM. CDR3 length: 13 amino acids. The V end lost 1 base, the J end lost 6 bases, and 6 bases lay between the germline ends. The CDR3 loop reads CASSLSGPGELFF. CDR3 DNA: TGTGCCAGCAGTTTATCGGGGCCCGGGGAGCTGTTTTTT.

The chain joins TRBV28 to TRBJ2-7, with 7 positions matching TRBD1. The germline CDR1 and CDR2 sequences are MDHEN and SYDVKM. Trimming removed 5 bases from V and 2 bases from J; junction bases left unmatched: 6. The CDR3 has 14 residues. CDR3 residues: CASSGRGQTYEQYF. CDR3 sequence (DNA): TGTGCCAGCAGTGGCCGGGGACAGACCTACGAGCAGTACTTC.

This chain connects TRBV19 to TRBJ2-1; a weak D match, TRBD1 (6 bases). Germline CDR1 LNHDA, CDR2 SQIVND (reference sequence). This CDR3 contains 13 residues. With 5 bases removed from V and 6 bases from J, the gap between germline ends came to 11 bases. CDR3 in amino acids: CASSPGRGNEQFF. The CDR3 region has the DNA TGTGCCAGTAGTCCCGGCAGGGGCAATGAGCAGTTCTTC.

The genes are TRBV4-1 and TRBJ1-4; D ambiguous. Per the germline V gene, CDR1 is MGHRA and CDR2 is YSYEKL. The V end lost 4 bases, the J end lost 7 bases, and 7 bases lay between the germline ends. This CDR3 region has 12 residues. The CDR3 protein is CASSLKGEKLFF. The CDR3 nucleotides read TGCGCCAGCAGCCTTAAGGGTGAAAAACTGTTTTTT.

The V and J genes are TRBV28 and TRBJ2-2, with D possibly matching TRBD1 (5 bases). CDR1 is MDHEN, CDR2 SYDVKM, per germline. The V gene lost 10 bases and the J gene lost 6 bases, with 15 bases spanning the gap. CDR3 length: 13 amino acids. For the CDR3, the DNA is TGTGCCACCCGGGCAGGGATAGCCGGGGAGCTGTTTTTT. Its protein product is CATRAGIAGELFF.

The chain carries TRBV7-3 and TRBJ2-2; the match to TRBD2 covers 9 bases. V lost 5 bases and J lost 5; bases outside the gene matches: 6. Germline CDR1 SGHTA, CDR2 FQGTGA. The CDR3 sequence is 15 residues long. In DNA, the CDR3 is TGTGCCAGCAGCCGGACTAGCGATCAAACCGGGGAGCTGTTTTTT. Translation gives CASSRTSDQTGELFF.

The rearrangement joins TRBV5-5 to TRBJ1-2, with 8 bases identical to TRBD1. The CDR3 is 17 amino acids. V dropped 7 bases and J dropped 4; count of bases not matched to a gene: 18. Germline assignment: CDR1 SGHKS and CDR2 YYEKEE (reference sequence). CDR3 residues: CASSPNQGANIGYGYTF. CDR3 in DNA: TGTGCCAGCTCCCCAAATCAGGGGGCGAACATTGGCTATGGCTACACCTTC.

The J gene is TRBJ2-7, the V gene TRBV9; TRBD2 is a possible D gene (5 bases). In germline, CDR1 is SGDLS, CDR2 YYNGEE. Trimming removed 4 bases from V and 6 bases from J, with 11 bases in between. The CDR3 has 12 residues. CDR3 in amino acids: CASSRGAGEQYF. In DNA form, the CDR3 reads TGTGCCAGCAGCCGGGGTGCTGGCGAGCAGTACTTC. Supplemented by reference TRBV9 and TRBJ2-7, the full variable domain reads DSGVTQTPKHLITATGQRVTLRCSPRSGDLSVYWYQQSLDQGLQFLIQYYNGEERAKGNILERFSAQQFPDLHSELNLSSLELGDSALYFCASSRGAGEQYFGPGTRLTVT.

The V gene is TRBV16, the J gene TRBJ1-2; D not certain. V shed 3 bases and J shed 4 bases, with 24 bases lying between them. CDR3 length: 18 residues. Germline-derived CDR1 and CDR2 are KGHSY and FQNENV. The CDR3 DNA follows: TGTGCCAGCAGCCACTCTGAGTTGCCGGCGGCTATCGGCTATGGCTACACCTTC. This translates into CASSHSELPAAIGYGYTF.

This sequence joins TRBV19 and TRBJ2-3; D could derive from TRBD1 or TRBD2 (6 bases each). Germline CDR1 LNHDA, CDR2 SQIVND (reference sequence). Trimming pared 1 base from V and 1 base from J, leaving 12 bases between. CDR3 length equals 16 residues. CDR3 amino acids: CASSIGGGRGTDTQYF. The DNA for the CDR3 is TGTGCCAGTAGTATAGGAGGGGGGCGCGGCACAGATACGCAGTATTTT.

The rearrangement joins TRBV28 to TRBJ2-7, with TRBD2 as a possible D gene (5 bases). Germline CDR1 and CDR2: MDHEN and SYDVKM. The CDR3 length is 14 residues. V lost 3 bases and J 3 bases, leaving 12 bases between the germline ends. CDR3 sequence (DNA): TGTGCCAGCAGTTTTATAGGGAGAGGCTACGAGCAGTACTTC. It specifies CASSFIGRGYEQYF.

This rearrangement joins TRBV5-5 to TRBJ1-2, with 9 positions matching TRBD1. CDR1 SGHKS and CDR2 YYEKEE come from the germline V gene (reference sequence). The V segment lost 5 bases and the J segment 6 bases; nucleotides outside the gene matches: 8. This CDR3 contains 14 residues. The CDR3 sequence is CASSYYRDRDGYTF. The DNA for the CDR3 is TGTGCCAGCAGTTACTACCGGGACAGGGATGGCTACACCTTC.

This chain uses TRBV10-2 with TRBJ2-7; 12 bases map to TRBD2. Germline assignment: CDR1 WSHSY and CDR2 SAAADI. Unmatched junction bases numbered 1, after V lost 3 bases and J lost 4 bases. This CDR3 spans 14 amino acids. CDR3 loop: CASSDGLAGYEQYF. The CDR3 DNA sequence: TGCGCCAGCAGTGATGGACTAGCGGGATACGAGCAGTACTTC.

The J gene is TRBJ1-3, the V gene TRBV10-2; 8 bases align to TRBD1. Germline V gene lookup returns CDR1 WSHSY and CDR2 SAAADI. The CDR3 spans 14 residues. After removal of 6 bases from V and 5 bases from J, the junction contained 6 bases not matched to a gene. The CDR3 sequence: CASRARGQRNTIYF. CDR3 bases: TGCGCCAGCAGGGCCAGGGGGCAAAGAAACACCATATATTTT.

V is TRBV7-2 and J is TRBJ1-1; D uncertain. CDR1 SGHTA and CDR2 FQGNSA come from the germline V gene. This CDR3 region has 14 residues. Trimming left V 5 bases short and J 2 bases short, with 12 bases between. This CDR3 is CASSTPGENTEAFF. The CDR3 DNA reads TGTGCCAGCAGCACACCCGGGGAAAACACTGAAGCTTTCTTT.

Written as DNA, the CDR3 is TGTGCCATCAGGGGATACTCGGGAGGGAGTGGGGCCAACGTCCTGACTTTC. It yields the protein CAIRGYSGGSGANVLTF. The gene calls are TRBV10-3 and TRBJ2-6; the match to TRBD2 covers 8 bases. Germline loops: CDR1 ENHRY, CDR2 SYGVKD. V gave up 6 bases and J gave up 3 bases; unmatched junction bases: 10. This CDR3 region has 17 residues.

The chain employs TRBV5-1 and TRBJ2-1; possibly TRBD1 for D (5 bases). Trimming left V 3 bases short and J 2 bases short, with 15 bases between. The germline gives CDR1 SGHRS, CDR2 YFSETQ. CDR3 length: 16 amino acids. This CDR3 reads CASSSPGQLAYNEQFF. Written as DNA, the CDR3 is TGCGCCAGCAGCTCCCCAGGACAATTAGCCTACAATGAGCAGTTCTTC.

This chain connects TRBV6-2 or TRBV6-3 to TRBJ1-2, with D perhaps TRBD1 (5 bases). The CDR3 runs to 13 residues. V lost 2 bases to trimming and J lost 8 bases, with 12 bases between them. Germline loops: CDR1 MNHEY, CDR2 SVGEGT. The CDR3, as DNA: TGTGCCAGCAGTTACCCAGGGAGGTCCGGCTACACCTTC. Amino acid sequence: CASSYPGRSGYTF.

This chain connects TRBV2 to TRBJ1-6; 7 bases align to TRBD1. CDR1 SNHLY and CDR2 FYNNEI come from the germline V gene. J gave up 6 bases and V 10 bases, and 9 bases lay outside the gene matches. This CDR3 region has 14 residues. CDR3 sequence (DNA): TGTGCCACCTCAGGGACAGCCGGTAATTCACCCCTCCACTTT. Amino acids: CATSGTAGNSPLHF.

This rearrangement joins TRBV4-1 to TRBJ1-1, with 11 bases that match TRBD1. The germline V gene encodes CDR1 MGHRA and CDR2 YSYEKL. This CDR3 has 15 amino acids. V shed 1 base, J shed 6 bases, and the junction held 4 bases outside the gene matches. This chain's CDR3 is CASSQGWGQGAEAFF. DNA of the CDR3: TGCGCCAGCAGCCAAGGATGGGGACAGGGGGCTGAAGCTTTCTTT.

This clone occurred once. This chain joins TRBV5-6 and TRBJ1-2, with unresolved D. Germline assignment: CDR1 SGHDT and CDR2 YYEEEE. With 0 bases removed from V and 0 bases from J, the gap between germline ends came to 9 bases. There are 15 residues in the CDR3. CDR3 coding DNA: TGTGCCAGCAGCTTGGCCCCCTGGACTAACTATGGCTACACCTTC. Its protein is CASSLAPWTNYGYTF.

The rearrangement links TRBV11-3 to TRBJ2-3, with D hard to call. This CDR3 has 13 amino acids. V dropped 3 bases and J dropped 1 base, with 5 bases sitting between them. Germline assignment: CDR1 SGHNT and CDR2 YENEEA. The CDR3 bases are TGTGCCAGCAGCTTTTACGGCACAGATACGCAGTATTTT. Translation: CASSFYGTDTQYF.

The chain couples TRBV4-3 to TRBJ2-3, with D unclear. In germline, CDR1 is LGHNA, CDR2 YSLEER. The V end lost 1 base, the J end lost 2 bases, and 10 bases lay between the germline ends. CDR3 length: 15 amino acids. CDR3 sequence (DNA): TGCGCCAGCAGCCAAGTATCCTTTTCCACAGATACGCAGTATTTT. Translating gives CASSQVSFSTDTQYF.

This clone has just one count. This sequence joins TRBV5-6 and TRBJ2-7; no clear D. Trimming shortened V by 1 base and J by 7 bases, and 9 bases separated the two germline ends. The CDR3 covers 12 residues. From germline, CDR1 is SGHDT and CDR2 YYEEEE. The CDR3 sequence: CASSLPALEQYF. The CDR3 nucleotides are TGTGCCAGCAGCTTGCCCGCCCTGGAGCAGTACTTC.

In its sample, this clone was seen a few times. The V gene is TRBV5-6, the J gene TRBJ1-1; D not resolved. V shed 0 bases and J shed 11 bases, with 20 bases lying between them. The germline V gene has CDR1 SGHDT and CDR2 YYEEEE. The CDR3 has 15 residues. The DNA for the CDR3 is TGTGCCAGCAGCTTGGATATCGCGACCCGAACTAGGGCTTTCTTT. This gives the protein CASSLDIATRTRAFF.

V and J are TRBV19 and TRBJ2-5; D not certain. The V gene's germline CDR1 is LNHDA and CDR2 SQIVND (reference sequence). V was clipped by 3 bases and J by 0 bases, with 8 bases between them. This CDR3 has 14 amino acids. The CDR3 spells CASSIQDHQETQYF. The CDR3 DNA reads TGTGCCAGTAGTATTCAGGACCACCAAGAGACCCAGTACTTC. Full variable domain (remainder filled in from reference TRBV19 and TRBJ2-5): DGGITQSPKYLFRKEGQNVTLSCEQNLNHDAMYWYRQDPGQGLRLIYYSQIVNDFQKGDIAEGYSVSREKKESFPLTVTSAQKNPTAFYLCASSIQDHQETQYFGPGTRLLVL.

The chain links TRBV28 to TRBJ1-1; D possibly corresponds to TRBD1 (6 bases). V shed 5 bases and J shed 7 bases, with 23 bases lying between them. This CDR3 has 16 amino acids. Germline loops: CDR1 MDHEN, CDR2 SYDVKM. The CDR3 is CASSRFDSGTYLEAFF. The CDR3 region has the DNA TGTGCCAGCAGTCGTTTTGACTCCGGGACATACCTTGAAGCTTTCTTT.

The chain recombines TRBV19 with TRBJ2-7; D gene ambiguous. This CDR3 is 15 amino acids long. The V gene lost 3 bases and the J gene lost 3 bases, with 15 bases spanning the gap. Germline V gene data show CDR1 as LNHDA and CDR2 as SQIVND (reference sequence). The CDR3 reads CASSISKGTLYEQYF. CDR3 in DNA: TGTGCCAGTAGTATCTCGAAGGGAACCCTCTACGAGCAGTACTTC.

CDR3 sequence: CASSSRRAPSGANVLTF. The CDR3 bases are TGTGCCAGCAGCTCCAGACGGGCACCCTCTGGGGCCAACGTCCTGACTTTC. The chain joins TRBV5-4 to TRBJ2-6; D gene ambiguous. Trimming removed 3 bases from V and 0 bases from J, with 13 bases in between. This CDR3 has 17 residues. Germline loops: CDR1 SGHNT, CDR2 YYREEE (reference sequence).